The entry below gives a single T cell receptor (beta chain) sequence along with its context. Its antigen remains unknown. Only in-frame clones appear in the TCRdb table, and some are missing; sequencing was by immunoSEQ multiplex PCR. The sample yields around 13,000 clones, roughly three quarters seen once. The data originate from a study of PD-1 blockade in classical Hodgkin lymphoma. Study observations and caveats: Factors driving the repertoire differences, possibly disease activity or prior therapy, remain undefined.

Trimming removed 6 bases from V and 1 base from J, with 15 bases in between. The CDR3 is 15 amino acids. The germline gives CDR1 MNHNS, CDR2 SASEGT. After autologous stem cell transplantation all patients relapsed, and prior brentuximab vedotin exposure differed between cohorts. The receptor comes from a human donor with classical Hodgkin lymphoma. This sequence joins TRBV6-1 and TRBJ1-1; tentative D call: TRBD1 (5 bases). This specimen was peripheral blood mononuclear cells (PBMCs), taken before the second cycle of nivolumab. Here the CDR3 reads CASSKGRAGNTEAFF. The CDR3 nucleotides are TGTGCCAGCAGCAAGGGACGGGCGGGGAACACTGAAGCTTTCTTT.